Listed below are T cell receptor beta chains from one sample, sequenced in a study of CD8 T cells in ankylosing spondylitis. In TCRdb, the 5' RACE reads were re-called with MiXCR into one record per CDR3 protein. The sample holds approximately 350,000 distinct CDR3 sequences, roughly 15% seen once. What was sequenced was blood, either unsorted or a sorted T cell fraction (not recorded which). The source of these receptors is a male donor with ankylosing spondylitis or in good health (not recorded which). Each CDR3 is given with its conserved first and last residue. A D gene is named only where the DNA matches it firmly. Expanded clones get a size class; other rows say once, few or many, or leave the size out.

clone_size	v_call	j_call	d_call	cdr3_aa	cdr3_nt
few	TRBV27	TRBJ1-2	NA	CASRWGVDGYTF	TGTGCCAGCCGCTGGGGGGTCGATGGCTACACCTTC
few	TRBV27	TRBJ2-1	TRBD2	CASSSLAGGAIGFNEQFF	TGTGCCAGCAGTTCACTAGCGGGAGGGGCTATAGGTTTTAATGAGCAGTTCTTC
NA	TRBV5-1	TRBJ1-2	NA	CASSFGEPYGYTF	TGCGCCAGCAGCTTTGGAGAGCCCTATGGCTACACCTTC
NA	TRBV4-1	TRBJ1-1	NA	CASSQAPMNTEAFF	TGCGCCAGCAGCCAGGCCCCTATGAACACTGAAGCTTTCTTT
few	TRBV4-1	TRBJ2-7	NA	CASSQEFTDTYEQYF	TGCGCCAGCAGCCAAGAGTTCACGGATACCTACGAGCAGTACTTC
NA	TRBV19	TRBJ2-2	NA	CASSIGGTGELFF	TGTGCCAGTAGTATTGGGGGTACCGGGGAGCTGTTTTTT
few	TRBV9	TRBJ2-1	NA	CASSALLTGYNEQFF	TGTGCCAGCAGCGCACTACTCACAGGGTACAATGAGCAGTTCTTC
NA	TRBV5-1	TRBJ1-1	TRBD1	CASSSSPGQTAYTEAFF	TGCGCCAGCAGCTCCTCCCCGGGACAGACCGCTTACACTGAAGCTTTCTTT
many	TRBV9	TRBJ1-2	NA	CASSVGTGTGYTF	TGTGCCAGCAGCGTAGGCACAGGGACTGGCTACACCTTC
few	TRBV16	TRBJ1-4	TRBD1	CASSQAGQGANEKLFF	TGTGCCAGCAGCCAGGCCGGACAGGGGGCTAATGAAAAACTGTTTTTT
NA	TRBV27	TRBJ1-2	NA	CASSRSGRAYGYTF	TGTGCCAGCAGTCGTTCCGGCCGCGCGTATGGCTACACCTTC
NA	TRBV5-1	TRBJ2-7	TRBD1	CASSLLDRDPEQYF	TGCGCCAGCAGCTTGCTGGACAGGGACCCCGAGCAGTACTTC
few	TRBV10-3	TRBJ2-7	NA	CAIGPGVAETYEQYF	TGTGCCATCGGGCCGGGGGTAGCGGAAACCTACGAGCAGTACTTC
NA	TRBV7-2	TRBJ2-7	NA	CASSLASRGEQYF	TGTGCCAGCAGCTTAGCGTCTCGAGGCGAGCAGTACTTC
NA	TRBV7-2	TRBJ2-5	NA	CASSLGSAQETQYF	TGTGCCAGCAGCTTAGGGTCGGCCCAAGAGACCCAGTACTTC
many	TRBV20-1	TRBJ2-3	TRBD2	CSAKVGGSDTQYF	TGCAGTGCTAAGGTGGGGGGGTCAGATACGCAGTATTTT
NA	TRBV4-2	TRBJ2-3	NA	CASSQVGTSTDTQYF	TGTGCCAGCAGCCAAGTTGGAACTAGCACAGATACGCAGTATTTT
many	TRBV12-3/TRBV12-4	TRBJ2-3	TRBD2	CASWSVAGSLTDTQYF	TGTGCCAGTTGGTCGGTAGCGGGGAGCCTCACAGATACGCAGTATTTT
few	TRBV4-1	TRBJ1-2	TRBD1	CASSQEDRGVKGNGYTF	TGCGCCAGCAGCCAAGAGGACAGGGGGGTAAAAGGGAATGGCTACACCTTC
NA	TRBV20-1	TRBJ1-6	NA	CSARDRRQGSSPLHF	TGCAGTGCTAGAGATCGCCGTCAGGGAAGTTCACCCCTCCACTTT
once	TRBV3-1	TRBJ2-4	NA	CATSQEGVGENIQYF	TGTGCCACCAGCCAAGAGGGGGTAGGGGAAAACATTCAGTACTTC
NA	TRBV5-6	TRBJ2-4	NA	CASSAASTVNIQYF	TGTGCCAGCAGCGCGGCTAGCACTGTAAACATTCAGTACTTC
few	TRBV19	TRBJ2-2	TRBD1	CATQTGVHTGELFF	TGTGCCACCCAGACAGGGGTGCACACCGGGGAGCTGTTTTTT
few	TRBV3-1	TRBJ2-4	TRBD2	CASSQDRPSGGRPLAKNIQYF	TGTGCCAGCAGCCAAGATAGGCCTAGCGGGGGCCGGCCCTTAGCCAAAAACATTCAGTACTTC
few	TRBV5-1	TRBJ1-2	NA	CASSGGGLNYGYTF	TGCGCCAGCAGCGGAGGAGGACTGAACTATGGCTACACCTTC
many	TRBV12-3/TRBV12-4	TRBJ1-5	NA	CASSLTGGRQPQHF	TGTGCCAGCAGTTTAACGGGGGGTAGGCAGCCCCAGCATTTT
NA	TRBV12-3/TRBV12-4	TRBJ1-2	NA	CASVKGYYGYTF	TGTGCCAGCGTAAAGGGTTACTATGGCTACACCTTC
few	TRBV7-9	TRBJ2-3	NA	CASGTGTDTQYF	TGTGCCTCTGGGACGGGGACAGATACGCAGTATTTT
NA	TRBV20-1	TRBJ2-1	NA	CSAQRDASSYNEQFF	TGCAGTGCTCAGAGGGACGCCAGCTCCTACAATGAGCAGTTCTTC
many	TRBV12-3/TRBV12-4	TRBJ1-1	NA	CASSLNGQLNTEAFF	TGTGCCAGCAGTTTGAACGGGCAGTTGAACACTGAAGCTTTCTTT
NA	TRBV12-3/TRBV12-4	TRBJ2-7	NA	CASSPPWGEQYF	TGTGCCAGCAGTCCGCCTTGGGGCGAGCAGTACTTC
NA	TRBV25-1	TRBJ1-2	NA	CASSEGGRDGYTF	TGTGCCAGCAGTGAGGGGGGGCGGGATGGCTACACCTTC
NA	TRBV3-1	TRBJ2-2	NA	CASSLSWPTGELFF	TGTGCCAGCAGCTTAAGTTGGCCCACCGGGGAGCTGTTTTTT
many	TRBV29-1	TRBJ1-2	NA	CSVSGISYGYTF	TGCAGCGTTTCAGGGATCTCCTATGGCTACACCTTC
many	TRBV12-3/TRBV12-4	TRBJ2-5	NA	CASSFPGAQETQYF	TGTGCCAGCAGTTTTCCGGGGGCCCAAGAGACCCAGTACTTC
few	TRBV4-1	TRBJ2-1	NA	CASSQDPGTREQFF	TGCGCCAGCAGCCAAGACCCCGGGACTCGCGAGCAGTTCTTC
NA	TRBV20-1	TRBJ2-5	TRBD2	CSAIPGGLAGPQETQYF	TGCAGTGCCATTCCGGGGGGACTAGCGGGCCCCCAAGAGACCCAGTACTTC
NA	TRBV3-1	TRBJ2-3	TRBD1	CASSQPQQGAIDTQYF	TGTGCCAGCAGCCAACCTCAGCAGGGGGCGATAGATACGCAGTATTTT
few	TRBV7-2	TRBJ2-7	TRBD2	CASSARTSSYEQYF	TGTGCCAGCAGCGCCCGGACTAGCTCCTACGAGCAGTACTTC
NA	TRBV7-9	TRBJ1-1	NA	CASSLSLGDTEAFF	TGTGCCAGCAGCTTGTCCCTCGGTGACACTGAAGCTTTCTTT
few	TRBV4-2	TRBJ2-1	TRBD2	CASSQDLMSGGPNNEQFF	TGTGCCAGCAGCCAAGATCTAATGTCGGGAGGGCCAAACAATGAGCAGTTCTTC
few	TRBV5-1	TRBJ2-2	NA	CASSPGRANTGELFF	TGCGCCAGCTCCCCTGGCCGCGCGAACACCGGGGAGCTGTTTTTT
NA	TRBV5-1	TRBJ2-7	TRBD1	CASSWGQYYEQYF	TGCGCCAGCAGCTGGGGACAGTACTACGAGCAGTACTTC
NA	TRBV3-1	TRBJ2-7	NA	CASSREVLAYEQYF	TGTGCCAGCAGCCGAGAAGTTCTTGCCTACGAGCAGTACTTC
few	TRBV7-2	TRBJ2-1	NA	CASSQGTAVGSQFF	TGTGCCAGCAGCCAGGGGACCGCGGTAGGGAGTCAGTTCTTC
NA	TRBV7-8	TRBJ1-1	TRBD1	CASSLMAGGPYEAFF	TGTGCCAGCAGCTTAATGGCAGGGGGCCCTTATGAAGCTTTCTTT
NA	TRBV12-3/TRBV12-4	TRBJ2-7	NA	CASSLGPNGGYEQYF	TGTGCCAGCAGTTTAGGACCCAACGGGGGCTACGAGCAGTACTTC
NA	TRBV20-1	TRBJ2-1	NA	CSARGLDYNEQFF	TGCAGTGCTAGAGGCCTGGATTACAATGAGCAGTTCTTC
NA	TRBV19	TRBJ2-7	TRBD1	CASTAGQGAMTEQYF	TGTGCCAGTACCGCCGGACAGGGGGCGATGACAGAGCAGTACTTC
NA	TRBV3-1	TRBJ2-7	TRBD2	CASSRMRLAGGPGAYEQYF	TGTGCCAGCAGCCGAATGAGACTAGCGGGAGGGCCGGGGGCCTACGAGCAGTACTTC
NA	TRBV20-1	TRBJ1-2	TRBD1	CSVTQGNDNYGYTF	TGCAGTGTAACACAGGGGAATGATAACTATGGCTACACCTTC